A selection of T cell receptor beta chains follows, all from one sample in a study of CXCR3-negative and CXCR3-positive naive CD8 T cells. TCRdb reworked the 5' RACE reads into one entry per CDR3 protein, no DNA. The ten top clones account for around 18%, within a sample of under 25,000 distinct CDR3 sequences. Sequencing input: memory CD8+ T cells from blood. The receptor set was obtained from a human donor in good health. Some clones in this sample may be carry-over from other donors' samples. Both conserved end residues are part of each CDR3. The size field is filled for only some rows; it gives once, few, many or a size class.

abundance: .; v_gene: TRBV23-1; j_gene: TRBJ2-7; CDR3aa: CANPPGQRHYEQYF
abundance: .; v_gene: TRBV5-6; j_gene: TRBJ1-5; CDR3aa: CASSLGQGIGQPQHF
abundance: .; v_gene: TRBV6-5; j_gene: TRBJ2-3; CDR3aa: CASSYRGFYVNTQYF
abundance: .; v_gene: TRBV29-1; j_gene: TRBJ1-1; CDR3aa: CSVDRGNTEAFF
abundance: .; v_gene: TRBV7-9; j_gene: TRBJ1-1; CDR3aa: CASSTLTGAMMEAFF
abundance: .; v_gene: TRBV28; j_gene: TRBJ2-3; CDR3aa: CASRLLGDTDTQYF
abundance: .; v_gene: TRBV6-4; j_gene: TRBJ2-5; CDR3aa: CASSPGRTDQETQYF
abundance: .; v_gene: TRBV6-4; j_gene: TRBJ2-1; CDR3aa: CASSGTSGTPYNEQFF
abundance: .; v_gene: TRBV7-2; j_gene: TRBJ2-1; CDR3aa: CASRPVGANEQFF
abundance: .; v_gene: TRBV25-1; j_gene: TRBJ2-7; CDR3aa: CDARRDRDYMWCSYEQYF
abundance: .; v_gene: TRBV18; j_gene: TRBJ2-3; CDR3aa: CASSPLQGEPVARSTDTQYF
abundance: .; v_gene: TRBV7-3; j_gene: TRBJ2-1; CDR3aa: CASSLMGGDYNEQFF
abundance: .; v_gene: TRBV4-1; j_gene: TRBJ2-7; CDR3aa: CASSQEASGRGDEQYF
abundance: .; v_gene: TRBV4-2; j_gene: TRBJ2-1; CDR3aa: CASSQTASSYNEQFF
abundance: .; v_gene: TRBV6-2/TRBV6-3; j_gene: TRBJ2-2; CDR3aa: CASRVGQGDAGELFF
abundance: .; v_gene: TRBV13; j_gene: TRBJ1-1; CDR3aa: CASSLWRGPEAFF
abundance: .; v_gene: TRBV29-1; j_gene: TRBJ2-7; CDR3aa: CSVGGDLYEQYF
abundance: .; v_gene: TRBV2; j_gene: TRBJ2-1; CDR3aa: CASSPGTVAGEFGGISYNEQFF
abundance: .; v_gene: TRBV7-9; j_gene: TRBJ2-2; CDR3aa: CASSETNTGELFF
abundance: .; v_gene: TRBV7-9; j_gene: TRBJ1-1; CDR3aa: CADEFGGNTEAFF
abundance: .; v_gene: TRBV10-3; j_gene: TRBJ2-7; CDR3aa: CAIRGTDRRYEQYF
abundance: .; v_gene: TRBV6-5; j_gene: TRBJ2-2; CDR3aa: CASSYQGGHNTGELFF
abundance: .; v_gene: TRBV28; j_gene: TRBJ2-7; CDR3aa: CASSLGHEQYF
abundance: .; v_gene: TRBV13; j_gene: TRBJ2-7; CDR3aa: CASSSAGQGSLEQYF
abundance: .; v_gene: TRBV12-3/TRBV12-4; j_gene: TRBJ2-7; CDR3aa: CASKTGRGEQYF
abundance: .; v_gene: TRBV2; j_gene: TRBJ2-7; CDR3aa: CASSDGAAISYEQYF
abundance: .; v_gene: TRBV13; j_gene: TRBJ2-7; CDR3aa: CASSFYSTNEQYF
abundance: .; v_gene: TRBV7-2; j_gene: TRBJ1-3; CDR3aa: CASRIGLQGSSDTIYF
abundance: .; v_gene: TRBV7-3; j_gene: TRBJ1-2; CDR3aa: CASSLTGAPTNYGYTF
abundance: .; v_gene: TRBV6-2/TRBV6-3; j_gene: TRBJ1-1; CDR3aa: CASSYRDNTEAFF
abundance: .; v_gene: TRBV29-1; j_gene: TRBJ2-1; CDR3aa: CSVERVKSSYNEQFF
abundance: medium-sized; v_gene: TRBV19; j_gene: TRBJ1-1; CDR3aa: CASSYRDTEAFF
abundance: .; v_gene: TRBV29-1; j_gene: TRBJ2-1; CDR3aa: CSVLVGGAYNEQFF
abundance: .; v_gene: TRBV29-1; j_gene: TRBJ2-6; CDR3aa: CSVEEWTVGGANVLTF
abundance: .; v_gene: TRBV5-1; j_gene: TRBJ2-7; CDR3aa: CASSLENPALEQYF
abundance: .; v_gene: TRBV9; j_gene: TRBJ2-7; CDR3aa: CASSVGGDLTYEQYF
abundance: .; v_gene: TRBV7-9; j_gene: TRBJ1-1; CDR3aa: CASTPTGALEAFF
abundance: .; v_gene: TRBV27; j_gene: TRBJ2-7; CDR3aa: CASSLVMPGGLDEQYF
abundance: .; v_gene: TRBV6-1; j_gene: TRBJ2-3; CDR3aa: CASSEATGVDTQYF
abundance: .; v_gene: TRBV19; j_gene: TRBJ2-7; CDR3aa: CVGVRGPSEDQYF
abundance: .; v_gene: TRBV7-9; j_gene: TRBJ2-3; CDR3aa: CASRQTQGFSRTDTQYF